The following is a T cell receptor beta chain sequence with its context. Which antigen it targets is not known. Per-nucleotide qualities are absent, and no much larger clonotype sits a single base away. The TCR beta CDR3 regions were amplified from the RNA transcripts. For the first round of RT-PCR on the TCR CDR3, the HTBI primer set was used together with the Qiagen OneStep RT-PCR kit. The libraries were constructed in a second round of multiplex PCR and then size-selected and purified. Paired-end sequencing of the libraries was performed with 100 bp reads on an Illumina HiSeq2000. From the authors' description of their analysis: SOAPnuke was used to process the raw data, throwing out any read that contained adapters or uncalled bases, had a mean Phred below 15, or lacked an exact constant-primer or identifier match. COPE v1.2.5 was used to merge high-quality paired reads, and clonotypes were defined as unique nucleotide sequences. MiTCR v1.1 was used to align clonotypes to the IMGT TRBV, TRBD and TRBJ reference segments. Analysis was restricted to V-J combinations with a frequency above 0.0001, which covered over 98% of repertoires. A TCS score was defined as the ratio of F50 (clonal expansion) to E x V (chaos), with BLOSUM62-based TCRdist applied between CDR3 peptides within each V-J. Welch's t-statistics and random forest reduced some 510 V-J features to fewer than 15, which were used in a naive Bayes classifier (R e1071). TCRdb ran its own pipeline on the public reads, namely fastp trimming at Q25 and MiXCR clone calling, and kept in-frame beta chains. Under each unique CDR3 protein, matching rows form one entry showing the most common genes and DNA. Clone size and V and J calls follow TCRdb, not the original study. Recorded for this sample are more than 300,000 distinct CDR3 sequences; 14% of them occurred a single time. The biggest ten clones account for approximately 11% of the sample.

This entry comes from a study of T cells in Graves' hyperthyroidism and ophthalmopathy (dated by TCRdb to the late 2010s). At the level of the whole study: Peripheral blood samples were taken at initial diagnosis, before any treatment was given. The 75 to 100 discovery patients were randomly split 7:3 into training and test sets. Prospective prediction of ophthalmopathy was tested in an independent validation cohort of approximately 18 hyperthyroidism patients and 15 to 17 patients who later progressed to ophthalmopathy. To identify TCR V-J signatures that set the groups apart, the researchers used a discovery cohort of 90 to 100 patients, made up of 40 to 45 with Graves' ophthalmopathy and 57 with stable Graves' hyperthyroidism. TCR Vbeta CDR3 sequencing of 135 peripheral blood samples (about 45 ophthalmopathy, under 80 hyperthyroidism and about 17 progressor patients) is reported in the paper. After blood sampling, hyperthyroidism patients were treated with methimazole at a starting dose of 30 mg daily, and ophthalmopathy patients were treated with high-dose intravenous methylprednisolone. In addition, the study compared T-cell repertoires in thyroid tissue and in blood from 6 or 7 Graves' hyperthyroidism patients.

Overall study results and their limits: Ophthalmopathy was separated from stable hyperthyroidism by a 13 V-J signature model, with just over 85% sensitivity and 81% to 82% specificity obtained in cross-validation and 80%/75% obtained in testing. In validation, the model predicted progression to ophthalmopathy with approximately 70% sensitivity and about 72% specificity, a median of roughly seven months before onset. Blood samples also contained most of the expanded thyroid clonotypes (frequency above 0.001), which suggests that blood repertoires may reflect thyroid immune responses. Sample size was not statistically predetermined, and blinding of investigators to group allocation was not performed.

A patient counted as having stable Graves' hyperthyroidism if no progression to ophthalmopathy occurred over 18 months of follow-up. Hyperthyroidism patients were newly diagnosed, had a disease duration of under 2 months, and were aged 18 to 65 years. The study excluded patients with uncontrolled infections, other autoimmune diseases, pregnancy or lactation. Diagnoses were established on the basis of clinical symptoms, serum thyroxine and TRAb, thyroid ultrasound, and orbital computed tomography. PBMCs were isolated from roughly 10 ml of fresh peripheral blood by Ficoll-Paque density gradient centrifugation. Trizol reagent was used to extract total RNA, and RNA quality was then checked on an Agilent 2100 Bioanalyzer. V is pruned by 4 bases and J by 4 bases, leaving 9 bases of the junction without a gene match. CDR1 is given as SGHRS and CDR2 as YFSETQ, both from the germline V gene. From its cysteine to its phenylalanine, the CDR3 spans 17 amino acids. Of the read, only the CDR3 DNA is kept; its 51 bases are in frame from base 1.

The sample was blood. This TCR was sampled from a woman in her sixties with Graves' hyperthyroidism. The chain is assembled from TRBV5-1 and TRBJ2-7; 15 nucleotides in the junction match TRBD2. CDR3 reads: CASSPSGTSGRRYEQYF. Here is the DNA: TGCGCCAGCAGCCCCAGTGGGACTAGCGGGAGGAGGTACGAGCAGTACTTC.